The sequence of this TCR beta chain was determined in a study of T cell repertoires in cytomegalovirus infection. About the research overall: CMV infection and matching HLA type were both indicated by public TCR beta signatures.

A single record per CDR3 protein comes from TCRdb applying MiXCR to the reads. The profile shows about 890,000 distinct CDR3 sequences, about 33% of them singletons. V shed 2 bases and J shed 8 bases, with 10 bases lying between them. Per germline, CDR1 MNHNS and CDR2 SASEGT. This CDR3 comprises 13 residues. A remark on this clonotype: Its antigen remains unknown.

Study observations and caveats: There were HLA-C-restricted CMV-specific TCR beta clonotypes dominating the ex vivo response. Pooled public TCR beta family frequency picked out CMV carriers with the relevant HLA.

The chain recombines TRBV6-1 with TRBJ2-1; unclear D gene. The sequence derives from a human donor in good health (CMV status not recorded). Some clones in this sample may be carry-over from other donors' samples. The source material was cultured CD8+ T cells from PBMCs, sampled from culture after CMV antigen stimulation. CDR3 nucleotide sequence: TGTGCCAGCAGTGAATTAATGTCCCATGAGCAGTTCTTC. Protein sequence: CASSELMSHEQFF.